This T cell receptor beta chain was identified in a study of blood T cell repertoires in COVID-19. On the study more broadly: Whether acute or convalescent, the COVID-19 samples came from the United States, Italy and Spain. The cDNA or gDNA used as material had been derived from T cells, B-cell-depleted T cells, or PBMCs.

In the source study's methods: Using reference gene primer amplification, nucleated cell counts were estimated. Libraries were prepared by immunoSEQ multiplex PCR; TCRdb keeps only in-frame clonotypes and omits some of them. V, J and clone size reflect that table, while D and trimming were determined from the DNA. The sample carries about 80,000 clones, about 82% recorded once. This clone has a single count. V lost 5 bases and J lost 7; bases outside the gene matches: 7. The CDR3 is 13 residues long. Germline assignment: CDR1 SGHAT and CDR2 FQNNGV. The V gene is TRBV11-2, the J gene TRBJ2-7, with 8 bases aligning to TRBD2. The source of this sequence is a man aged 80 or over with active or convalescent COVID-19. What was sequenced was peripheral blood. The CDR3 nucleotides read TGTGCCAGCAGCCGGGGACTAGTAGTGGAGCAGTACGTC. Translating gives CASSRGLVVEQYV.